A single sample is the source of the 2 T cell receptor beta chains below, sequenced in a study of T cell changes during pregnancy in multiple sclerosis. TCRdb's table, derived via immunoSEQ multiplex PCR, lists solely in-frame clones and lacks some. The table has almost 50,000 clones, 90% to 95% seen once. The sample was CD8+ T cells from peripheral blood mononuclear cells, taken after pregnancy. These TCRs come from a female donor with multiple sclerosis, enrolled in a pregnancy study.

J is TRBJ1-2 and V is TRBV5-1; D gene unclear. Trimming removed 3 bases from V and 3 bases from J, with 12 bases in between. CDR3 size: 14 residues. Per germline, CDR1 SGHRS and CDR2 YFSETQ. Here the CDR3 DNA reads TGCGCCAGCAGCTCGAACGGGGAATACTATGGCTACACCTTC. This gives the protein CASSSNGEYYGYTF. Drawing the rest from reference TRBV5-1 and TRBJ1-2, the complete variable domain is KAGVTQTPRYLIKTRGQQVTLSCSPISGHRSVSWYQQTPGQGLQFLFEYFSETQRNKGNFPGRFSGRQFSNSRSEMNVSTLELGDSALYLCASSSNGEYYGYTFGSGTRLTVV.

V and J are TRBV5-4 and TRBJ1-3, with TRBD1 identical over 7 bases. The ends lost 2 bases at V and 0 bases at J; junction bases unmatched: 2. The CDR3 extends over 15 amino acids. Germline CDR1 SGHNT, CDR2 YYREEE (reference sequence). The CDR3 DNA reads as TGTGCCAGCAGCTTCGACAGGGCCTCTGGAAACACCATATATTTT. It encodes CASSFDRASGNTIYF.